This T cell receptor beta chain was documented in a study of cytomegalovirus exposure and HLA in healthy donors. Broader study findings: In a later analysis, an Asian-associated ancestry cluster reportedly showed fewer N-insertions than the roughly 700-donor mean.

The PCR was carried out with 60 Vbeta primers and 13 Jbeta primers. TCRdb's table, derived via immunoSEQ multiplex PCR, lists solely in-frame clones and lacks some. The table shows about 64,000 clones, with 85% occurring only once. This clone was recorded once. Its specificity is unknown. The receptor comes from a female donor in good health and CMV-seronegative. The sequenced sample was PBMCs.

This chain's CDR3 is CASSEFEGVRYSPLHF. For the CDR3, the DNA is TGTGCCAGCAGTGAATTTGAGGGCGTTCGGTATTCACCCCTCCACTTT. This chain links TRBV2 with TRBJ1-6; no clear D. V gave up 2 bases and J gave up 8 bases, with 16 bases separating them. This CDR3 is built from 16 residues. The germline V gene encodes CDR1 SNHLY and CDR2 FYNNEI.